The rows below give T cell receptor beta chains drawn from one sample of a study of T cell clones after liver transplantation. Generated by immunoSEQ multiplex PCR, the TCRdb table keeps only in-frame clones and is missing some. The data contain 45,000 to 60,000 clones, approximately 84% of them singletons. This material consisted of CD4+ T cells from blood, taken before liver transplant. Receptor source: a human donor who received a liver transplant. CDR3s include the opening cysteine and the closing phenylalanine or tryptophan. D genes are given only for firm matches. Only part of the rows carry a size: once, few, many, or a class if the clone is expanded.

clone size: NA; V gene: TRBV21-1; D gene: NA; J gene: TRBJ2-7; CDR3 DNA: TGTGCCAGCAGCAAATTGGGTGAGCAGTACTTC; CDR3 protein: CASSKLGEQYF
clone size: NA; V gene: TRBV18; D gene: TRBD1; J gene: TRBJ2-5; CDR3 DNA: TGTGCCAGCTCACCGGGGACAGGCGGAGAGACCCAGTACTTC; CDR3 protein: CASSPGTGGETQYF
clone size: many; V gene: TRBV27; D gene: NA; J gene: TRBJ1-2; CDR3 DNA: TGTGCCAGCAGTCCCAGGCCGGGGCAAAAGGGCTACACCTTC; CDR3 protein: CASSPRPGQKGYTF
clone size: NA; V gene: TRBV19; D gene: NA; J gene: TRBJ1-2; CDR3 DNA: TGTGCCAGTAGTATAGGTCCGGAGTACAATGGCTACACCTTC; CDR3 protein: CASSIGPEYNGYTF
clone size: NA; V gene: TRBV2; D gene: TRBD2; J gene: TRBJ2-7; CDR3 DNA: TGTGCCAGCAGTCGGACTAGCGGGGGGGCCAAGCAGTACTTC; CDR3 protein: CASSRTSGGAKQYF
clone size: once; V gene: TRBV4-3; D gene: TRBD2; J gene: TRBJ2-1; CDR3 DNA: TGCGCCAGCAGCGCCGAAGACCCCCGGACTAGCGGGAGGGGCCATGAGCAGTTCTTC; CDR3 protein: CASSAEDPRTSGRGHEQFF
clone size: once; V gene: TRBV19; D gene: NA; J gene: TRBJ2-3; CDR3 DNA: TGTGCCAGTAGTAGCGGACACCGCACAGATACGCAGTATTTT; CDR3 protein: CASSSGHRTDTQYF
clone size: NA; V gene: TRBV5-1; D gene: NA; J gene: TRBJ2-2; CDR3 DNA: TGCGCCAGCAGCGAAGGATCCGCGAACACCGGGGAGCTGTTTTTT; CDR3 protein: CASSEGSANTGELFF
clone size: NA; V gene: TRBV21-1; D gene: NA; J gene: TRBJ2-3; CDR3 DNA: TGTGCCAGCAGCAAAGTGAAAAGGAGCGGGGGCCCAGATACGCAGTATTTT; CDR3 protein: CASSKVKRSGGPDTQYF
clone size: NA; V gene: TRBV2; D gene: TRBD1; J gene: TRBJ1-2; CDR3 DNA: TGTGCCAGCAGTGAAGCGGGACAGGGAAGAGTTGGCTACACCTTC; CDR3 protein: CASSEAGQGRVGYTF
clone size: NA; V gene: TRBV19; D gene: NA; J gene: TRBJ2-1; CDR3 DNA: TGTGCTTCGGCGTTGTACAATGAGCAGTTCTTC; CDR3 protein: CASALYNEQFF
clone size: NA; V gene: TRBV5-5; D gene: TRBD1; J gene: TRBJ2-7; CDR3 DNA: TGTGCCAGCAGCCCTCGGGACAGGGGTTGGGCCGAGCAGTACTTC; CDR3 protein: CASSPRDRGWAEQYF
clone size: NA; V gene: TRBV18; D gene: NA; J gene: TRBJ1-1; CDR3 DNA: TGTGCCAGCTCACCGAGGGGCTCTCTGAACACTGAAGCTTTCTTT; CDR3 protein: CASSPRGSLNTEAFF
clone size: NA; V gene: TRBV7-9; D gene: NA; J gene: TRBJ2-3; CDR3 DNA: TGTGCCAGCAGCCTCCAGGATACGCAGTATTTT; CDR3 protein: CASSLQDTQYF
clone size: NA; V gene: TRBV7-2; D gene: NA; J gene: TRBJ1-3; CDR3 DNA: TGTGCCAGCAGCTTGGTCCTTCACAGCAGGGGTTGGTTCGGAAACACCATATATTTT; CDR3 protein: CASSLVLHSRGWFGNTIYF
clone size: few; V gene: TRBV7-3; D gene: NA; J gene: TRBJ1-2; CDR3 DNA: TGTGCCAGCAGCTTATCTCCAGGCCTCTATGGCTACACCTTC; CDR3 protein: CASSLSPGLYGYTF
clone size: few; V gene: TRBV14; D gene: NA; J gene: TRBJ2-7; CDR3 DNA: TGTGCCAGCAGCCAAATCCCCACCACCTACGAGCAGTACTTC; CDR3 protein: CASSQIPTTYEQYF
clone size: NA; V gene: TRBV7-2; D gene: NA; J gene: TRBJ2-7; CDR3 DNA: TGTGCCAGCAGCCCTTCCGGGATCTTATCCTACGAGCAGTACTTC; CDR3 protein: CASSPSGILSYEQYF
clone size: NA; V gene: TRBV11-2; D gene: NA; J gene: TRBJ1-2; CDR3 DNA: TGTGCCAGCAGCCCTCAGGTGGGGGCCCCCTATGGCTACACCTTC; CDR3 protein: CASSPQVGAPYGYTF
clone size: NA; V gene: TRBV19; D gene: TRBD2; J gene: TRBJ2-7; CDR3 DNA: TGTGCCAGTAGGGGCGGGAGACACGAGCAGTACTTC; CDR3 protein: CASRGGRHEQYF
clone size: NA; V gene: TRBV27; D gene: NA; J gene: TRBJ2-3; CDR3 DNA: TGTGCCAGCAGTTCAAACGGGGTCGGGGATACGCAGTATTTT; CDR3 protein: CASSSNGVGDTQYF
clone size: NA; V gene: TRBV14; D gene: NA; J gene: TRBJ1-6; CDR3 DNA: TGTGCCAGCGGACCTGGGAATTCACCCCTCCACTTT; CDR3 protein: CASGPGNSPLHF
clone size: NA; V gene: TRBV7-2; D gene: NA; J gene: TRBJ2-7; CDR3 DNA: TGTGCCAGCAGCTTCGGGGACGCAAGCTCCTACGAGCAGTACTTC; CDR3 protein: CASSFGDASSYEQYF
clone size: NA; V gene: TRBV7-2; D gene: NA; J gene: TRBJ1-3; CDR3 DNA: TGTGCCAGCAGCTCCCAAAGCTCTGGAAACACCATATATTTT; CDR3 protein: CASSSQSSGNTIYF
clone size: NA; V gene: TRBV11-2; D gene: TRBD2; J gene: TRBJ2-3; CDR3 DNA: TGTGCCAGCAGCCCCCGCCTCCGGGACTACCGAGATACGCAGTATTTT; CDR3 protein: CASSPRLRDYRDTQYF
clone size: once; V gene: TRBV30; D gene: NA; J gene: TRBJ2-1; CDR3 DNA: TGTGCCTGGAGCGATAGCGTCGGTGAGCAGTTCTTC; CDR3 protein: CAWSDSVGEQFF
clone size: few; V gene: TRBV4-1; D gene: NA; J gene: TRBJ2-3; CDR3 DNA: TGCGCCAGCAGCCAAGGCCTCCCAGATACGCAGTATTTT; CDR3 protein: CASSQGLPDTQYF
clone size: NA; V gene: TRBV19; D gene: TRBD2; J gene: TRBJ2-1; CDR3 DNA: TGTGCCAGTAGTATGACGACTAGCGGGTTCTACAATGAGCAGTTCTTC; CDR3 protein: CASSMTTSGFYNEQFF
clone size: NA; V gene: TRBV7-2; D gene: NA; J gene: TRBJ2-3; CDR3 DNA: TGTGCCAGCACCCTCCGTAGCCCTAGCACAGATACGCAGTATTTT; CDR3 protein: CASTLRSPSTDTQYF
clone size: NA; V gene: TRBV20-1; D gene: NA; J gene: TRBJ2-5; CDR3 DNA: TGCAGTGCTAGCCCAGAAGAGACCCAGTACTTC; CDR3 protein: CSASPEETQYF
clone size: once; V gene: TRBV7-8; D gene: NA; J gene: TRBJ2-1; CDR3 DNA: TGTGCCAGCAGCATCCAGGTTAACAATGAGCAGTTCTTC; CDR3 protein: CASSIQVNNEQFF
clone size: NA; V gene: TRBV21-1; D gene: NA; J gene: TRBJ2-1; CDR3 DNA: TGTGCCAGCAGCAAGTGGAAAAAGGACATCTCCGGGACTAGCGTTTCTGAGCAGTTCTTC; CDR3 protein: CASSKWKKDISGTSVSEQFF
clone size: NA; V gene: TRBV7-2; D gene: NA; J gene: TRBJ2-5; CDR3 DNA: TGTGCCAGCAGCTTAGTCGGGACACCACAAGAGACCCAGTACTTC; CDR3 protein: CASSLVGTPQETQYF